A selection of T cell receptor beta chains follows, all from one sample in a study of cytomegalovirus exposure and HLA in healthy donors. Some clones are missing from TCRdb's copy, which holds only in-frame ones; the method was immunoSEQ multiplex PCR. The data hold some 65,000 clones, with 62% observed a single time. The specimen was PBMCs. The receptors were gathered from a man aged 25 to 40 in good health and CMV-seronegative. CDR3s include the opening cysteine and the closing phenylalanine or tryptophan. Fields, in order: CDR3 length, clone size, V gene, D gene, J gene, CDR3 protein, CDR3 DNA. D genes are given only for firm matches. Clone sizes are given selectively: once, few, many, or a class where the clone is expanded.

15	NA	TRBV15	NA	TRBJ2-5	CATSRGRGIQETQYF	TGTGCCACCAGCAGAGGGAGAGGGATCCAAGAGACCCAGTACTTC
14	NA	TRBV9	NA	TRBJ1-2	CASNPAQANYGYTF	TGTGCCAGCAACCCCGCGCAAGCTAACTATGGCTACACCTTC
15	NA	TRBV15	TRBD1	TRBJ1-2	CATSRDRGTDYGYTF	TGTGCCACCAGCAGAGATCGGGGGACAGACTATGGCTACACCTTC
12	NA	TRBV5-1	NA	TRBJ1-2	CASSPGQLGYTF	TGCGCCAGCAGCCCAGGACAGCTCGGCTACACCTTC
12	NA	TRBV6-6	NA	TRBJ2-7	CASSPEGYEQYF	TGTGCCAGCAGCCCTGAGGGTTACGAGCAGTACTTC
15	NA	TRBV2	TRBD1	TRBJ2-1	CASSPIRTGLNEQFF	TGTGCCAGCAGTCCAATAAGGACAGGGCTCAATGAGCAGTTCTTC
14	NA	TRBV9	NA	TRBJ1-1	CASSRPWGDTEAFF	TGTGCCAGCAGCAGACCGTGGGGGGACACTGAAGCTTTCTTT
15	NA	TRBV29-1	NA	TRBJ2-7	CSVDSPGAPTREQYF	TGCAGCGTTGATTCGCCAGGGGCGCCCACTCGGGAGCAGTACTTC
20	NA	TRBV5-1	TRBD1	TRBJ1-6	CASSLDRDRATSSYNSPLHF	TGCGCCAGCAGCTTGGACCGGGACAGGGCCACTAGCTCCTATAATTCACCCCTCCACTTT
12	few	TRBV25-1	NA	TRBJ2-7	CASSDSGDEQYF	TGTGCCAGCAGTGACTCCGGGGACGAGCAGTACTTC
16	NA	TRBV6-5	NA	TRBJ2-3	CASSYSHREVADTQYF	TGTGCCAGCAGTTACTCGCACAGGGAAGTTGCAGATACGCAGTATTTT
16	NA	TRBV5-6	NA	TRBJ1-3	CASSYEVFPSGNTIYF	TGTGCCAGCAGCTACGAGGTGTTCCCCTCTGGAAACACCATATATTTT
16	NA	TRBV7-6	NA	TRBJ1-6	CASSRGWGRDYSPLHF	TGTGCCAGCAGCCGGGGCTGGGGCAGGGACTATTCACCCCTCCACTTT
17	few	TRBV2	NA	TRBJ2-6	CASRRDTWISGANVLTF	TGTGCCAGCAGGAGGGACACTTGGATTTCTGGGGCCAACGTCCTGACTTTC
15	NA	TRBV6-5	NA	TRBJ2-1	CASSASGSSGNEQFF	TGTGCCAGCAGCGCGTCGGGGAGCTCGGGTAATGAGCAGTTCTTC
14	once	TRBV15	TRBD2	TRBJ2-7	CATSRDPAGYEQYF	TGTGCCACCAGCAGAGATCCAGCGGGGTACGAGCAGTACTTC
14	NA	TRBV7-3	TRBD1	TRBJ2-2	CASRGQGGTGELFF	TGTGCCAGCAGGGGACAGGGCGGCACCGGGGAGCTGTTTTTT
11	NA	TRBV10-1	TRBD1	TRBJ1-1	CAITDRGLAFF	TGCGCCATCACGGACAGGGGGCTAGCTTTCTTT
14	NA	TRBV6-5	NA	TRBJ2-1	CASKFSQNGGEQFF	TGTGCCAGCAAATTTTCCCAGAATGGAGGTGAGCAGTTCTTC
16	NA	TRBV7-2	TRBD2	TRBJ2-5	CATRTSGGPYQETQYF	TGTGCCACCCGGACTAGCGGGGGCCCGTACCAAGAGACCCAGTACTTC
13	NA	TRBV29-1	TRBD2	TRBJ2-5	CSVRGGGEETQYF	TGCAGCGTTCGGGGTGGGGGGGAAGAGACCCAGTACTTC
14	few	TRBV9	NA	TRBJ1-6	CASSEPAVDSPLHF	TGTGCCAGCAGCGAGCCCGCGGTGGATTCACCCCTCCACTTT
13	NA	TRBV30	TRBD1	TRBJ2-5	CAWRTGGAETQYF	TGTGCCTGGAGGACAGGGGGCGCGGAGACCCAGTACTTC
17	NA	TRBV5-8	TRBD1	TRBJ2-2	CASSLGTDRGVAGELFF	TGTGCCAGCAGCTTGGGAACGGACAGGGGGGTCGCCGGGGAGCTGTTTTTT
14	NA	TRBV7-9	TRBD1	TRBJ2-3	CASRTGGPPDTQYF	TGTGCCAGCAGGACAGGGGGCCCCCCAGATACGCAGTATTTT
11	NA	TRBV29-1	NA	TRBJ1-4	CSGQGNEKLFF	TGCAGCGGCCAGGGGAATGAAAAACTGTTTTTT
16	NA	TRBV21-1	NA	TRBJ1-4	CASSKAERGTNEKLFF	TGTGCCAGCAGCAAAGCAGAAAGGGGCACTAATGAAAAACTGTTTTTT
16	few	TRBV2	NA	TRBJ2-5	CASSERITVTGETQYF	TGTGCCAGCAGTGAAAGAATAACAGTCACAGGGGAGACCCAGTACTTC
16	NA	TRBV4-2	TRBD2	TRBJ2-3	CASSQHTSGSTDTQYF	TGTGCCAGCAGCCAACACACTAGCGGTAGCACAGATACGCAGTATTTT
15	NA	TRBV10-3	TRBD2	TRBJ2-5	CAISESTSFQETQYF	TGTGCCATCAGTGAGTCGACTAGCTTTCAAGAGACCCAGTACTTC
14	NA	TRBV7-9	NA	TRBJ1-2	CASSSTTGRRGYTF	TGTGCCAGCTCTTCGACCACAGGGCGGCGTGGCTACACCTTC
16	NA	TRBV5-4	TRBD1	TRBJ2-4	CASSLVGQEAKNIQYF	TGTGCCAGCAGCTTAGTGGGACAGGAGGCCAAAAACATTCAGTACTTC
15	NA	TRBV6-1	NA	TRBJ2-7	CASSERSVLSYEQYF	TGTGCCAGCAGTGAGAGGTCAGTTCTCTCCTACGAGCAGTACTTC
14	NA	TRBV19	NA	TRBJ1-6	CASSESDRGPPLHF	TGTGCCAGTAGTGAATCGGACAGAGGGCCACCCCTCCACTTT
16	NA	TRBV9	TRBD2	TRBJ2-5	CASSTGLGLSRETQYF	TGTGCCAGCAGCACGGGACTAGGACTTTCGAGAGAGACCCAGTACTTC
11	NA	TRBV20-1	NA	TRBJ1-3	CSASAGNTIYF	TGCAGTGCTAGTGCGGGAAACACCATATATTTT
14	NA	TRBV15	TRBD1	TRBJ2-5	CATSRKQGEETQYF	TGTGCCACCAGCAGAAAACAGGGGGAAGAGACCCAGTACTTC
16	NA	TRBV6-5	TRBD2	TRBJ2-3	CASSYATSGGTVTQYF	TGTGCCAGCAGTTACGCAACTAGCGGGGGTACAGTCACGCAGTATTTT
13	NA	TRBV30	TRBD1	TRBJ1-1	CAWSRQGATEAFF	TGTGCCTGGAGCCGACAGGGGGCCACTGAAGCTTTCTTT
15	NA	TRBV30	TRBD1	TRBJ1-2	CAWETGTGGNYGYTF	TGTGCCTGGGAAACCGGGACAGGCGGAAACTATGGCTACACCTTC
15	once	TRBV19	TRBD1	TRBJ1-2	CASSTRRDRVYGYTF	TGTGCCAGTAGTACTCGCCGGGACAGAGTTTATGGCTACACCTTC
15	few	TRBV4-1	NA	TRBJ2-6	CASSQDGAGANVLTF	TGCGCCAGCAGCCAGGACGGGGCTGGGGCCAACGTCCTGACTTTC
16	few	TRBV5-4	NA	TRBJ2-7	CASSPMGQGGSYEQYF	TGTGCCAGCAGCCCTATGGGGCAGGGGGGCTCCTACGAGCAGTACTTC
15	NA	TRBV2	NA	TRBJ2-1	CASSEDSGLYNEQFF	TGTGCCAGCAGTGAGGATAGCGGATTGTACAATGAGCAGTTCTTC
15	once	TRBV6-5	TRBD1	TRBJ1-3	CASSYSGQGRNTIYF	TGTGCCAGCAGTTACTCCGGACAGGGTCGAAACACCATATATTTT
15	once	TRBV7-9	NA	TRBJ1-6	CASRLVAGRDSPLHF	TGTGCCAGCCGATTGGTGGCGGGGCGGGATTCACCCCTCCACTTT
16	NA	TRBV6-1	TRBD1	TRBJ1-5	CASSVQGDRPNQPQHF	TGTGCCAGCAGTGTGCAGGGGGACCGACCCAATCAGCCCCAGCATTTT
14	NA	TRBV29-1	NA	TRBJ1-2	CSVETGHLLYGYTF	TGCAGCGTTGAAACGGGACACCTCCTCTATGGCTACACCTTC
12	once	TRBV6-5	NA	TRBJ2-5	CASSYLGGTQYF	TGTGCCAGCAGTTACTTGGGGGGGACCCAGTACTTC